This T cell receptor beta chain came from a study of T-cell memory formation after mild COVID-19. Overall study context: The TCR clusters were mostly specific to one donor.

Study results and limitations: Contracting clones from day 15 to 85 showed balanced CD4/CD8; later expanders favored CD4+. The CD4+ clones that contracted clustered mainly within CM and EM, and the CD8+ clones concentrated in EMRA.

TCRdb called the 5' RACE reads again in MiXCR, with one record for every CDR3 protein. The top ten hold 12% of the sample, which has over 450,000 distinct CDR3 sequences, over 20% seen once. The length of the CDR3 is 15 residues. The germline CDR1 and CDR2 sequences are MNHEY and SVGAGI. Trimming took off 2 bases at V and 7 bases at J, with 15 bases between the two ends. For this clonotype: Its antigen is unidentified.

What was sequenced was PBMCs or a T cell subset sorted from them (not recorded which). The TCR comes from an adult woman who had mild COVID-19 (a few samples of this study predate the infection). Cell type and time point are not known. V is TRBV6-5 and J is TRBJ1-5; weak D call: TRBD1 (6 bases). CDR3 nucleotides: TGTGCCAGCAGTTACGGGTCGACAGGCCAACAGCCCCAGCATTTT. It codes for CASSYGSTGQQPQHF.